This paragraph covers one T cell receptor (beta chain) sequence. In the PCR, 60 Vbeta and 13 Jbeta primers were used. Some clones are missing from TCRdb's copy, which holds only in-frame ones; the method was immunoSEQ multiplex PCR. The data hold about 100,000 clones, with about 70% observed a single time. Germline CDR1 reads SGHNT; CDR2 reads YENEEA. The CDR3 is 17 amino acids. V lost 5 bases to trimming and J lost 5 bases; unmatched junction nucleotides: 10. The sample belongs to a study of cytomegalovirus exposure and HLA in healthy donors. The material sequenced was PBMCs. The clonotype comes from a woman younger than 30 in good health and CMV-seropositive. The V call is TRBV11-3, the J call TRBJ2-2, with TRBD2 matching 11 bases. The CDR3 DNA sequence: TGTGCCAGCAGCGGATATACTAGCGGGAGTGGAACCGGGGAGCTGTTTTTT. Its translation is CASSGYTSGSGTGELFF.